A selection of T cell receptor beta chains follows, all from one sample in a study of T cells after yellow fever vaccination. TCRdb re-called the 5' RACE reads with MiXCR, one entry per CDR3 protein. The sample consists of around 610,000 distinct CDR3 sequences, approximately 13% of them appearing once. The sequencing here drew on PBMCs, taken on the day of the yellow fever booster vaccination. The source is a man aged 30 to 45 who received the YFV17D yellow fever vaccine. CDR3s include the opening cysteine and the closing phenylalanine or tryptophan. D genes are given only for firm matches. Size is stated for part of the rows, as once, few or many counts, or as a class when the clone is expanded.

V,D,J,size,DNA,CDR3
TRBV7-2,TRBD2,TRBJ2-1,few,TGTGCCAGCAGCTATCCCGGGACTATCTCCAATGAGCAGTTCTTC,CASSYPGTISNEQFF
TRBV18,-,TRBJ2-7,few,TGTGCCAGCTCACCGGGACAACCCTCCTACGAGCAGTACTTC,CASSPGQPSYEQYF
TRBV7-9,-,TRBJ1-5,-,TGTGCCAGCAGCGAGGATCGCAATCAGCCCCAGCATTTT,CASSEDRNQPQHF
TRBV7-2,TRBD2,TRBJ2-7,few,TGTGCCAGCAGAGAAGCGGGGGATATCGGCTACGAGCAGTACTTC,CASREAGDIGYEQYF
TRBV5-1,-,TRBJ2-5,-,TGCGCCAGCAGCGCAGGGACACTCCAAGAGACCCAGTACTTC,CASSAGTLQETQYF
TRBV6-6,-,TRBJ2-3,-,TGTGCCAGCATGCAGGGCCTCCCGGATACGCAGTATTTT,CASMQGLPDTQYF
TRBV4-3,-,TRBJ1-1,-,TGCGCCAGCAGCCAAGTTTTCTCCACCCAATCGCTCACTGAAGCTTTCTTT,CASSQVFSTQSLTEAFF
TRBV15,-,TRBJ2-7,many,TGTGCCACCAGCAGAGAGGCCCGGCGTACGGACGAGCAGTACTTC,CATSREARRTDEQYF
TRBV7-6,-,TRBJ2-1,few,TGTGCCAGCAGCTTAGCGCTACTTGGGAACGAGCAGTTCTTC,CASSLALLGNEQFF
TRBV6-5,TRBD2,TRBJ2-5,few,TGTGCCAGCAGTTACTCTCGACTAGCGGGAGGAGAGACCCAGTACTTC,CASSYSRLAGGETQYF
TRBV7-2,-,TRBJ1-5,few,TGTGCCAGCAGCTTCGGAGGGATTCAAAATCAGCCCCAGCATTTT,CASSFGGIQNQPQHF
TRBV7-9,-,TRBJ2-5,-,TGTGCCAGCAGCTTAGGGTCAGTCCGGGAGACCCAGTACTTC,CASSLGSVRETQYF
TRBV7-9,-,TRBJ2-1,many,TGTGCCAGCAGCCAAGAGCTCTACAATGAGCAGTTCTTC,CASSQELYNEQFF
TRBV5-8,TRBD2,TRBJ2-1,-,TGTGCCAGCAGCCTGGGGGACTACCAAAACAATGAGCAGTTCTTC,CASSLGDYQNNEQFF
TRBV10-1,TRBD2,TRBJ2-3,-,TGCGCCAGCAGTGAGACGCGGCTAGCGGGAGCGGATACGCAGTATTTT,CASSETRLAGADTQYF
TRBV20-1,TRBD1,TRBJ1-1,few,TGCAGCGCCCACAGGGGCAGTATGAACACTGAAGCTTTCTTT,CSAHRGSMNTEAFF
TRBV10-3,-,TRBJ2-3,many,TGTGCCATCAGTGAGTCGACCGGCACAGATACGCAGTATTTT,CAISESTGTDTQYF
TRBV6-2/TRBV6-3,TRBD1,TRBJ2-1,-,TGTGCCAGCAGGACTCAGGGGGATTGGAATGAGCAGTTCTTC,CASRTQGDWNEQFF